A single sample gave rise to the 10 T cell receptor beta chains below, sequenced in a study of T-cell memory formation after mild COVID-19. TCRdb reprocessed the 5' RACE reads via MiXCR and lists one record per CDR3 protein. The sample contains 25,000 to 35,000 distinct CDR3 sequences, 10% to 15% of which appear only once. Sequenced input: PBMCs or a T cell subset sorted from them (not recorded which). Receptors originate from an adult woman who had mild COVID-19 (a few samples of this study predate the infection). Cell type and time point are not known.

By proportion, this clonotype is medium-sized (0.01 to 0.1%). The CDR3 is CATSRERVQPQHF. The CDR3 nucleotides read TGTGCCACCAGCAGAGAGAGAGTTCAGCCCCAGCATTTT. The chain employs TRBV15 and TRBJ1-5; D gene ambiguous. Per the germline V gene, CDR1 is LNHNV and CDR2 is YYDKDF (reference sequence). Trimming stripped 0 bases from V and 6 bases from J, with 6 bases between. CDR3 size: 13 residues. Full variable domain (missing parts from reference TRBV15 and TRBJ1-5): DAMVIQNPRYQVTQFGKPVTLSCSQTLNHNVMYWYQQKSSQAPKLLFHYYDKDFNNEADTPDNFQSRRPNTSFCFLDIRSPGLGDTAMYLCATSRERVQPQHFGDGTRLSIL.

This clonotype was counted many times. The V and J genes are TRBV18 and TRBJ2-3; D remains unclear. This CDR3 is built from 13 residues. Germline assignment: CDR1 KGHSH and CDR2 LQKENI. The V end lost 3 bases, the J end lost 6 bases, and 10 bases lay between the germline ends. DNA for the CDR3: TGTGCCAGCTCACCGCTACTGTCGGATACGCAGTATTTT. Encoded protein: CASSPLLSDTQYF.

This clonotype occurred many times. This rearrangement joins TRBV18 to TRBJ1-1; D is perhaps TRBD1 (5 bases). The germline gives CDR1 KGHSH, CDR2 LQKENI. The V end lost 1 base, the J end lost 1 base, and 10 bases lay between the germline ends. The CDR3 length is 15 residues. CDR3 DNA: TGTGCCAGCTCACCACTCCAGGGCCGGAACACTGAAGCTTTCTTT. It encodes CASSPLQGRNTEAFF.

This clonotype was counted many times. The V and J genes are TRBV11-3 and TRBJ1-1, with D perhaps TRBD1 (5 bases). The CDR3 is made up of 15 amino acids. V lost 1 base and J lost 0, with 9 bases in between. Germline-derived CDR1 and CDR2 are SGHNT and YENEEA. CDR3 DNA: TGTGCCAGCAGCTTAGGGGGCACCTTGAACACTGAAGCTTTCTTT. Encoded protein: CASSLGGTLNTEAFF.

At least ten counts were recorded for this clonotype. The chain employs TRBV5-1 and TRBJ1-1; TRBD1 aligns across 7 bases. V lost 4 bases and J lost 2; bases outside the gene matches: 8. From germline, CDR1 is SGHRS and CDR2 YFSETQ. The CDR3 loop spans 15 amino acids. The CDR3 nucleotides are TGCGCCAGCAGCACCGGGACAGATACTAACACTGAAGCTTTCTTT. Protein: CASSTGTDTNTEAFF.

This clonotype has ten or more counts. The chain couples TRBV10-2 to TRBJ1-1; a possible D gene is TRBD1 (5 bases). Per germline, CDR1 WSHSY and CDR2 SAAADI. The CDR3 loop spans 14 amino acids. V dropped 6 bases and J dropped 0 bases, with 11 bases sitting between them. Here the CDR3 reads CASREGRLNTEAFF. Here the CDR3 DNA reads TGCGCCAGCAGGGAGGGACGGCTGAACACTGAAGCTTTCTTT.

This clonotype occurred many times. The chain couples TRBV15 to TRBJ2-6, with 7 bases matching TRBD1. The CDR3 consists of 16 residues. Germline assignment: CDR1 LNHNV and CDR2 YYDKDF (reference sequence). V was clipped by 5 bases and J by 0 bases; unmatched bases: 4. Written as DNA, the CDR3 is TGTGCCACCAGCGGGGGACAGCTCTCTGGGGCCAACGTCCTGACTTTC. It encodes CATSGGQLSGANVLTF.

At least ten counts were recorded for this clonotype. The V gene is TRBV20-1, the J gene TRBJ2-1; D is perhaps TRBD2 (5 bases). The germline CDR1 and CDR2 sequences are DFQATT and SNEGSKA (reference sequence). The CDR3 sequence is 13 residues long. V lost 7 bases, J lost 1 base, and 11 bases lay in between. The CDR3 coding sequence is TGCAGTGTCGGACTTTTGTCCTACAATGAGCAGTTCTTC. Protein: CSVGLLSYNEQFF.

This clonotype was seen a handful of times. V and J are TRBV12-2 and TRBJ2-2; the D call of TRBD1 is as the table states it, not checked on the DNA. TRBV12-2 is recorded as a pseudogene. The CDR3 totals 19 residues. CDR3 protein: CASRLGRAMRGRNTGELFF. CDR3 bases: TGTGCAAGTCGCTTAGGCCGGGCCATGCGGGGCCGCAACACCGGGGAGCTGTTTTTT.

V is TRBV13 and J is TRBJ1-5, with 11 bases identical to TRBD1. Germline V gene lookup returns CDR1 PRHDT and CDR2 FYEKMQ (reference sequence). V was pared by 1 base and J by 4 bases, with 3 bases of the junction left unmatched. The CDR3 has 16 residues. The CDR3 protein is CASSLAGTGGNQPQHF. The CDR3 DNA sequence: TGTGCCAGCAGCTTAGCCGGGACAGGGGGGAATCAGCCCCAGCATTTT. Looking up the rest from reference TRBV13 and TRBJ1-5 gives the full variable domain: AAGVIQSPRHLIKEKRETATLKCYPIPRHDTVYWYQQGPGQDPQFLISFYEKMQSDKGSIPDRFSAQQFSDYHSELNMSSLELGDSALYFCASSLAGTGGNQPQHFGDGTRLSIL.